Following are 25 T cell receptor beta chains from one sample sequenced in a study of regulatory T cells. General study points: In CD3G-deficient patients, conventional CD4+ T cells were enriched for hydrophobic CDR3 residues at positions 6 and 7.

Primers: 52 TRBV forward and 13 TRBJ reverse. The assay was immunoSEQ multiplex PCR, and TCRdb's table has in-frame clones only and misses some. The data contain over 35,000 clones, 70% to 90% of them seen just once; the ten biggest clones take up around 2.5%. Antigen specificity for these receptors is unknown. The source material was conventional CD4+ T cells sorted from blood. The origin of the receptors is a person aged 18 to 30 with CD3G deficiency.

The CDR3 here is CASSAAVEAFF. For the CDR3, the DNA is TGTGCCAGCAGTGCTGCGGTTGAAGCTTTCTTT. The gene calls are TRBV6-1 and TRBJ1-1; D uncertain. The CDR3 length is 11 residues. The germline V and J ends were trimmed by 4 bases and 7 bases, with 7 bases remaining between them. Germline V lookup: CDR1 MNHNS, CDR2 SASEGT.

This clone was recorded only once. The chain joins TRBV6-1 to TRBJ1-2; D gene uncertain. CDR1 is MNHNS and CDR2 is SASEGT in the germline V gene. Trimming shortened V by 3 bases and J by 7 bases, and 18 bases separated the two germline ends. The CDR3 covers 15 residues. The CDR3 loop is CASSEGKLGNSGYTF. CDR3 in DNA: TGTGCCAGCAGTGAGGGCAAACTGGGGAATAGTGGCTACACCTTC.

As to this clone: The sample holds other DNA sequences that translate to the same CDR3. The rearrangement links TRBV7-2 to TRBJ2-7; 10 bases are a match to TRBD2. The CDR3 extends over 14 amino acids. Germline lookup yields CDR1 SGHTA and CDR2 FQGNSA. V dropped 5 bases and J dropped 2; count of bases not matched to a gene: 3. The CDR3 coding sequence is TGTGCCAGCAGCCGGACTAGCGGACCCTACGAGCAGTACTTC. Translation: CASSRTSGPYEQYF.

The chain has TRBV7-2 and TRBJ2-4, with a tentative D call TRBD1 (6 bases). V lost 5 bases and J lost 7, with 15 bases in between. The CDR3 consists of 14 residues. Germline V gene sequence: CDR1 SGHTA, CDR2 FQGNSA. The CDR3 sequence is CASSAQGGDNIQYF. Here the CDR3 DNA reads TGTGCCAGCAGCGCACAGGGTGGGGACAACATTCAGTACTTC.

The J gene is TRBJ2-2, the V gene TRBV19, with TRBD2 identical over 9 bases. Germline assignment: CDR1 LNHDA and CDR2 SQIVND (reference sequence). Trimming removed 6 bases from V and 2 bases from J; junction bases left unmatched: 1. The CDR3 is made up of 14 amino acids. CDR3 loop: CASSLAGNTGELFF. The CDR3, as DNA: TGTGCCAGTAGCCTAGCGGGAAACACCGGGGAGCTGTTTTTT.

The chain recombines TRBV5-1 with TRBJ2-3, with D unclear. Germline CDR1 and CDR2: SGHRS and YFSETQ. This CDR3 spans 12 amino acids. V was shortened by 1 base and J by 4 bases, with 4 bases between the two germline ends. The CDR3 is CASSLPSDTQYF. The CDR3 region has the DNA TGCGCCAGCAGCTTGCCGTCAGATACGCAGTATTTT.

V gene TRBV30 combines with J gene TRBJ2-7; 11 positions match TRBD2. Trimming at V came to 5 bases and at J to 3 bases, leaving 6 bases not matched to a gene. CDR1 and CDR2 from the germline V gene are GTSNPN and SVGIG (reference sequence). There are 14 residues in the CDR3. DNA of the CDR3: TGTGCCTGGGCCCCCGGGACTAGCGGCTACGAGCAGTACTTC. It codes for CAWAPGTSGYEQYF.

This rearrangement joins TRBV11-2 to TRBJ2-3, with 7 bases that match TRBD1. Germline lookup yields CDR1 SGHAT and CDR2 FQNNGV. The junction had 4 bases not matched to a gene; V was cut back by 2 bases and J by 2 bases. The CDR3 runs 15 residues. CDR3 amino acids: CASSLRGLATDTQYF. CDR3 nucleotides: TGTGCCAGCAGCTTAAGGGGGCTCGCCACAGATACGCAGTATTTT.

J is TRBJ2-7 and V is TRBV10-2; D may be TRBD1 (6 bases). The CDR3 sequence is 14 residues long. Germline CDR1 reads WSHSY; CDR2 reads SAAADI. The V end lost 9 bases, the J end lost 0 bases, and 15 bases lay between the germline ends. The CDR3 spells CASAGESSSYEQYF. CDR3 DNA sequence: TGCGCCAGTGCAGGGGAATCGAGCTCCTACGAGCAGTACTTC.

The chain recombines TRBV6-1 with TRBJ1-1, with a weak D call TRBD1 (6 bases). V lost 4 bases, J lost 4 bases, and 10 bases lay in between. CDR3 length: 13 residues. CDR1 and CDR2 from the germline V gene are MNHNS and SASEGT. The CDR3 here is CASSVEGGTEAFF. In DNA, the CDR3 is TGTGCCAGCAGTGTTGAAGGGGGCACTGAAGCTTTCTTT.

The V call is TRBV18, the J call TRBJ2-5, with D possibly TRBD2 on 5 matching bases. Between the trimmed V and J ends, which lost 3 bases and 4 bases, there was a span of 15 bases. The germline CDR1 and CDR2 sequences are KGHSH and LQKENI. CDR3 length: 15 amino acids. CDR3 in DNA: TGTGCCAGCTCACCCAGCGGCCGAGGAGGAGAGACCCAGTACTTC. This translates into CASSPSGRGGETQYF.

This chain links TRBV10-1 with TRBJ1-2; no clear D gene. Deletions cut 0 bases from V and 7 bases from J, with 3 bases between. The CDR3 covers 11 residues. Germline loops: CDR1 WNHNN, CDR2 SYGVQD (reference sequence). CDR3 protein: CASSESVGYTF. CDR3 DNA: TGCGCCAGCAGTGAGTCGGTTGGCTACACCTTC.

The sample holds one count of this clone. This chain uses TRBV7-8 with TRBJ2-7, with 7 bases that match TRBD1. The length of the CDR3 is 13 residues. CDR1 is SGHVS and CDR2 is FQNEAQ in the germline V gene. V lost 5 bases to trimming and J lost 7 bases; unmatched junction nucleotides: 8. The CDR3 DNA sequence: TGTGCCAGCAGCGGGACAGTATTCCGGGAGCAGTACTTC. Encoded protein: CASSGTVFREQYF.

The chain couples TRBV5-1 to TRBJ2-3, with TRBD2 identical over 8 bases. Germline V gene data show CDR1 as SGHRS and CDR2 as YFSETQ. This CDR3 region has 13 residues. V dropped 7 bases and J dropped 2; count of bases not matched to a gene: 3. CDR3 DNA: TGCGCCAGCCGAGCGGGGGTCACAGATACGCAGTATTTT. Amino acid sequence: CASRAGVTDTQYF.

The chain joins TRBV11-2 to TRBJ2-3, with 10 positions matching TRBD1. In germline, CDR1 is SGHAT, CDR2 FQNNGV. This CDR3 is built from 13 residues. V was pared by 5 bases and J by 11 bases, with 7 bases of the junction left unmatched. The CDR3, as DNA: TGTGCCAGCAGCGACAGGGGGCCTAGGGAGCAGTATTTT. It encodes CASSDRGPREQYF.

This sequence joins TRBV5-1 and TRBJ2-1; 11 bases match TRBD1. Trimming took 4 bases from V and 6 from J; bases not matched to a gene: 6. The CDR3 extends over 15 amino acids. Germline values: CDR1 SGHRS, CDR2 YFSETQ. CDR3 DNA: TGCGCCAGCAGCGCGGGACAGGGGGAAGTCAATGAGCAGTTCTTC. This translates into CASSAGQGEVNEQFF.

The V call is TRBV5-1, the J call TRBJ2-1; 9 bases are a match to TRBD2. Germline assignment: CDR1 SGHRS and CDR2 YFSETQ. This CDR3 has 14 amino acids. With 7 bases clipped from V and 4 bases from J, the junction kept 6 bases outside the gene matches. CDR3: CASQKAGGYNEQFF. CDR3 sequence (DNA): TGCGCCAGCCAGAAGGCGGGAGGGTACAATGAGCAGTTCTTC.

V gene TRBV7-9 combines with J gene TRBJ2-3, with 7 bases aligning to TRBD2. This CDR3 is 13 amino acids long. Germline CDR1 reads SEHNR; CDR2 reads FQNEAQ (reference sequence). V shed 2 bases and J 9 bases; nucleotides not matched to a gene: 5. CDR3 loop: CASSLSGLGTQYF. The DNA for the CDR3 is TGTGCCAGCAGCTTATCCGGACTAGGAACGCAGTATTTT.

The chain carries TRBV5-1 and TRBJ2-3; D unclear. From germline, CDR1 is SGHRS and CDR2 YFSETQ. The V and J ends lost 4 bases and 2 bases respectively, with 11 bases between them. This CDR3 has 14 amino acids. CDR3 amino acids: CASSDGLSTDTQYF. The CDR3 DNA follows: TGCGCCAGCAGCGACGGGTTGTCCACAGATACGCAGTATTTT.

V is TRBV6-1 and J is TRBJ1-2; D perhaps matches TRBD1 (6 bases). Looked up from germline, CDR1 is MNHNS and CDR2 is SASEGT. The CDR3 is 14 residues long. The V gene lost 4 bases and the J gene lost 4 bases, with 13 bases spanning the gap. The CDR3 loop is CASSVLGGAYGYTF. Here the CDR3 DNA reads TGTGCCAGCAGTGTTTTAGGGGGAGCCTATGGCTACACCTTC.

This chain connects TRBV28 to TRBJ1-4, with 7 bases aligning to TRBD1. V dropped 5 bases and J dropped 0; count of bases not matched to a gene: 9. This CDR3 region has 17 residues. Looked up from germline, CDR1 is MDHEN and CDR2 is SYDVKM. For the CDR3, the DNA is TGTGCCAGCAGTCCCCCGGGACAGCAAGCAACTAATGAAAAACTGTTTTTT. Protein: CASSPPGQQATNEKLFF.

The rearrangement links TRBV7-2 to TRBJ2-6; D gene uncertain. Trimming removed 5 bases at V and 11 bases at J, with 7 bases between. Germline-derived CDR1 and CDR2 are SGHTA and FQGNSA. The CDR3 is 11 residues long. CDR3 sequence reads: CASSLSHVLTF. The CDR3 DNA follows: TGTGCCAGCAGCCTGTCACACGTCCTGACTTTC. The variable domain in full, with the rest retrieved from reference TRBV7-2 and TRBJ2-6, is GAGVSQSPSNKVTEKGKDVELRCDPISGHTALYWYRQSLGQGLEFLIYFQGNSAPDKSGLPSDRFSAERTGGSVSTLTIQRTQQEDSAVYLCASSLSHVLTFGAGSRLTVL.

CDR3 sequence (DNA): TGTGCCACTGGGGGCGGGGTGAAGACCCAGTACTTC. Translation: CATGGGVKTQYF. The chain combines TRBV28 with TRBJ2-5; D is perhaps TRBD1 or TRBD2 (6 bases each). The germline V gene has CDR1 MDHEN and CDR2 SYDVKM. V was trimmed by 10 bases and J by 6 bases, leaving 15 bases between them. CDR3 length equals 12 residues.

The chain carries TRBV6-6 and TRBJ2-7; unclear D gene. Trimming stripped 11 bases from V and 4 bases from J, with 18 bases between. Germline V gene sequence: CDR1 MNHNY, CDR2 SVGAGI (reference sequence). The CDR3 consists of 13 residues. This CDR3 is CAASRQRRYEQYF. CDR3 in DNA: TGTGCCGCCTCGAGGCAGAGAAGGTACGAGCAGTACTTC.

This chain joins TRBV28 and TRBJ1-3; TRBD1 matches 8 bases. Germline V lookup: CDR1 MDHEN, CDR2 SYDVKM. Germline trimming cut 7 bases from V and 4 bases from J; bases unmatched to any gene: 6. This CDR3 spans 14 amino acids. The CDR3 protein is CASTDRGTGNTIYF. The CDR3 DNA is TGTGCCAGCACCGACAGGGGAACAGGAAACACCATATATTTT.